The rows below give T cell receptor beta chains drawn from one sample of a study of T cells in Graves' hyperthyroidism and ophthalmopathy. Using its own MiXCR run on the multiplex PCR reads, TCRdb lists one record per CDR3 protein. The top ten hold 7.5% to 8.5% of the sample, which has 450,000 to 700,000 distinct CDR3 sequences, about 43% seen once. The sample consisted of peripheral blood or thyroid tissue (not recorded which). Every receptor here comes from a woman between 18 and 30 years old with Graves' hyperthyroidism. Both conserved end residues are part of each CDR3. A D gene is named only where the DNA matches it firmly. Clone sizes are given selectively: once, few, many, or a class where the clone is expanded.

CDR3,DNA,size,J,V,D
CSARDRQGAGWSNQPQHF,TGCAGTGCTAGAGACCGACAGGGGGCGGGGTGGAGCAATCAGCCCCAGCATTTT,many,TRBJ1-5,TRBV20-1,TRBD1
CATEHSTEAFF,TGTGCCACCGAACACAGCACTGAAGCTTTCTTT,many,TRBJ1-1,TRBV6-1,-
CSARGHAGGDTEAFF,TGCAGTGCCAGAGGACACGCGGGAGGAGACACTGAAGCTTTCTTT,once,TRBJ1-1,TRBV20-1,-
CASSEGTGRQSEKLFF,TGTGCCAGCAGTGAAGGGACAGGGCGGCAAAGTGAAAAACTGTTTTTT,-,TRBJ1-4,TRBV12-3/TRBV12-4,TRBD1
CASSPEGGPREQYF,TGTGCCAGCAGCCCCGAGGGAGGGCCGCGGGAGCAGTACTTC,-,TRBJ2-7,TRBV12-3/TRBV12-4,TRBD2
CASSQDSSGRALGTDTQYF,TGCGCCAGCAGCCAGGATTCTAGCGGGAGGGCTCTTGGCACAGATACGCAGTATTTT,-,TRBJ2-3,TRBV4-3,TRBD2
CSGTGGESYEQYF,TGCAGCGGCACAGGGGGCGAATCCTACGAGCAGTACTTC,many,TRBJ2-7,TRBV29-1,TRBD1
CASSEEGDYNSPLHF,TGTGCCAGCAGTGAAGAGGGTGACTATAATTCACCCCTCCACTTT,many,TRBJ1-6,TRBV6-1,-
CASGLAGGVGQFF,TGTGCCAGCGGACTAGCGGGAGGGGTGGGGCAGTTCTTC,-,TRBJ2-1,TRBV2,TRBD2
CAISRAGWDYGYTF,TGTGCCATCAGCCGGGCAGGGTGGGACTATGGCTACACCTTC,-,TRBJ1-2,TRBV10-3,-
CASSNGQVELFF,TGCGCCAGCAGCAACGGACAGGTGGAGCTGTTTTTT,-,TRBJ2-2,TRBV5-1,TRBD1
CSMVNYEQYF,TGCAGCATGGTTAACTACGAGCAGTACTTC,-,TRBJ2-7,TRBV29-1,-
CASSDGGDEKLFF,TGCGCCAGCTCCGACGGGGGGGATGAAAAACTGTTTTTT,many,TRBJ1-4,TRBV5-1,-
CASSPNPRNEQYF,TGTGCCAGCAGCCCCAACCCTCGCAATGAGCAGTACTTC,few,TRBJ2-7,TRBV7-2,-
CASSSLGGAGQPQHF,TGTGCCAGCAGCTCTTTAGGGGGCGCGGGACAGCCCCAGCATTTT,-,TRBJ1-5,TRBV7-9,TRBD1
CASRDPEFWGYSNQPQHF,TGTGCCAGCAGGGACCCAGAATTTTGGGGATATAGCAATCAGCCCCAGCATTTT,-,TRBJ1-5,TRBV6-2/TRBV6-3,-
CASSGRGQGLYEQYF,TGTGCCAGCAGCGGGAGGGGACAGGGGCTTTACGAGCAGTACTTC,many,TRBJ2-7,TRBV5-5,TRBD1
CASSRRGTGRGHNYGYTF,TGTGCCAGCAGCCGAAGGGGGACAGGGAGAGGACACAACTATGGCTACACCTTC,many,TRBJ1-2,TRBV3-1,TRBD1
CASTFLAGENTGELFF,TGCGCCAGCACTTTTCTAGCGGGAGAGAACACCGGGGAGCTGTTTTTT,-,TRBJ2-2,TRBV5-1,TRBD2
CASSSTGWGLRRNEQFF,TGTGCCAGCAGCTCAACCGGTTGGGGCCTACGACGCAATGAGCAGTTCTTC,-,TRBJ2-1,TRBV7-2,-
CAWSTPYSNQPQHF,TGTGCCTGGAGTACCCCGTATAGCAATCAGCCCCAGCATTTT,few,TRBJ1-5,TRBV30,-
CACSAWTSGAYEQYF,TGTGCCTGCAGTGCCTGGACTAGCGGGGCCTACGAGCAGTACTTC,-,TRBJ2-7,TRBV25-1,TRBD2
CASSQGTGTEQFF,TGCGCCAGCAGCCAGGGGACAGGGACTGAGCAGTTCTTC,-,TRBJ2-1,TRBV4-3,TRBD1
CASRDREETQYF,TGTGCCAGCAGGGACAGGGAAGAGACCCAGTACTTC,many,TRBJ2-5,TRBV7-9,TRBD1
CASSFGGREDPYEQYF,TGTGCCAGCAGCTTCGGGGGACGGGAGGATCCCTACGAGCAGTACTTC,-,TRBJ2-7,TRBV7-9,TRBD2
CATQGRPGTGELFF,TGTGCCACGCAGGGAAGGCCGGGCACCGGGGAGCTGTTTTTT,-,TRBJ2-2,TRBV24-1,-
CSAPWGSGRAYYNEQFF,TGCAGCGCCCCGTGGGGTAGCGGGAGGGCCTATTACAATGAGCAGTTCTTC,-,TRBJ2-1,TRBV29-1,TRBD2
CASSYAQGMNTEAFF,TGTGCCAGCAGTTACGCGCAGGGAATGAACACTGAAGCTTTCTTT,-,TRBJ1-1,TRBV10-3,-
CASSSRNRWEETQYF,TGTGCCAGCAGTTCCAGGAACAGGTGGGAAGAGACCCAGTACTTC,many,TRBJ2-5,TRBV6-4,-
CASSSTGVPQHF,TGTGCCAGCAGCTCCACGGGGGTCCCCCAGCATTTT,many,TRBJ1-5,TRBV7-6,-
CASERIGTGAPETNSGANVLTF,TGTGCCAGCGAGAGGATAGGGACAGGGGCGCCCGAAACCAACTCTGGGGCCAACGTCCTGACTTTC,few,TRBJ2-6,TRBV13,TRBD1
CARLGHKNYGYTF,TGTGCTAGACTGGGACACAAGAACTATGGCTACACCTTC,-,TRBJ1-2,TRBV2,-
CASSLLEYGRYSYNEQFF,TGTGCCAGCAGCTTACTCGAGTACGGGCGATACTCCTACAATGAGCAGTTCTTC,-,TRBJ2-1,TRBV7-9,-
CASSEISSNLRLAYGYTF,TGTGCCAGCAGTGAAATCAGTAGCAACCTCCGACTCGCCTATGGCTACACCTTC,-,TRBJ1-2,TRBV10-3,-
CASSTQRNNYGYTF,TGTGCCAGCAGCACACAAAGGAATAACTATGGCTACACCTTC,many,TRBJ1-2,TRBV7-9,-